Shown below are 12 T cell receptor beta chains from a single sample sequenced in a study of shared clonotypes between healthy human individuals. The naive CD8 population came from CD45RO-negative cells selected for CCR7, without terminally differentiated effector memory CD45RA+ cells. Libraries were prepared by immunoSEQ multiplex PCR; TCRdb keeps only in-frame clonotypes and omits some of them. The sample lists about 1,800,000 clones, about 95% occurring once. Specimen: naive CD8+ T cells sorted from blood. These receptors originate from a man aged 18 to 30 in good health.

V gene TRBV27 combines with J gene TRBJ1-6; D ambiguous. The CDR3 contains 14 residues. Germline V gene sequence: CDR1 MNHEY, CDR2 SMNVEV (reference sequence). V was trimmed by 6 bases and J by 6 bases, leaving 12 bases between them. In nucleotides, the CDR3 is TGTGCCAGCAGATGGAGTGGGCTTAATTCACCCCTCCACTTT. It encodes CASRWSGLNSPLHF.

The V gene is TRBV5-1, the J gene TRBJ1-4, with a tentative D call TRBD1 (6 bases). The germline V gene encodes CDR1 SGHRS and CDR2 YFSETQ. The CDR3 contains 15 residues. Between the trimmed V and J ends, which lost 3 bases and 5 bases, there was a span of 14 bases. Here the CDR3 reads CASSWNREGNEKLFF. The DNA for the CDR3 is TGCGCCAGCAGCTGGAACAGGGAGGGGAATGAAAAACTGTTTTTT.

The rearrangement links TRBV9 to TRBJ2-5; a possible D gene is TRBD2 (5 bases). There are 15 residues in the CDR3. Deletions cut 0 bases from V and 5 bases from J, with 14 bases between. Germline CDR1 reads SGDLS; CDR2 reads YYNGEE. The CDR3 coding sequence is TGTGCCAGCAGCGTAGCCACGGGGATTGGGGAGACCCAGTACTTC. Its protein product is CASSVATGIGETQYF.

As for this clone: Other nucleotide sequences in the sample specify the same CDR3. The chain uses TRBV27 and TRBJ1-5; 7 nucleotides align to TRBD1. The CDR3 sequence is 14 residues long. Per germline, CDR1 MNHEY and CDR2 SMNVEV (reference sequence). Unmatched junction bases numbered 6, after V lost 3 bases and J lost 7 bases. DNA for the CDR3: TGTGCCAGCAGTTTGTACAGGGGAGGACAGCCCCAGCATTTT. Encoded protein: CASSLYRGGQPQHF.

The V call is TRBV2, the J call TRBJ1-5; D is ambiguous. V dropped 7 bases and J dropped 2 bases, with 9 bases sitting between them. Germline CDR1 SNHLY, CDR2 FYNNEI. This CDR3 is 13 amino acids long. DNA for the CDR3: TGTGCCAGCACCCTTGGGGGCAATCAGCCCCAGCATTTT. As protein: CASTLGGNQPQHF.

The gene calls are TRBV15 and TRBJ2-7; 7 bases agree with TRBD2. The CDR3 spans 16 residues. V gave up 0 bases and J gave up 2 bases; unmatched junction bases: 7. Germline V gene lookup returns CDR1 LNHNV and CDR2 YYDKDF (reference sequence). CDR3 in DNA: TGTGCCACCAGCAGAGAGGGCCGGCGGGAGCCCTACGAGCAGTACTTC. As protein: CATSREGRREPYEQYF.

For the CDR3, the DNA is TGCAGCGTTGACGGGCTAGCAACCACAGATACGCAGTATTTT. This translates into CSVDGLATTDTQYF. The chain has TRBV29-1 and TRBJ2-3, with a tentative D call TRBD2 (5 bases). V lost 3 bases and J lost 2, with 12 bases in between. Germline CDR1 reads SQVTM; CDR2 reads ANQGSEA. This CDR3 has 14 amino acids.

The rearrangement uses TRBV7-6 and TRBJ2-2, with a possible D match to TRBD2 (6 bases). Trimming shortened V by 4 bases and J by 6 bases, and 18 bases separated the two germline ends. Germline assignment: CDR1 SGHVS and CDR2 FNYEAQ. CDR3 length: 16 residues. The CDR3, as DNA: TGTGCCAGCAGCTCCCCCCCCCAGACTAGACCCGGGGAGCTGTTTTTT. This encodes CASSSPPQTRPGELFF.

The chain combines TRBV5-1 with TRBJ2-3; 13 bases match TRBD2. This CDR3 is built from 19 residues. The germline CDR1 and CDR2 sequences are SGHRS and YFSETQ. Losses at the gene ends were 5 bases for V and 0 bases for J; bases not matched to a gene: 12. CDR3: CASRSGLAGILTSTDTQYF. The CDR3 DNA is TGCGCCAGCAGATCGGGACTAGCGGGAATACTCACTAGCACAGATACGCAGTATTTT.

This clone has just one count. CDR3 nucleotide sequence: TGTGCCAGTAGTGGGACAGGGGGATGGTTGAGATGGACTGAAGCTTTCTTT. Protein sequence: CASSGTGGWLRWTEAFF. V gene TRBV19 combines with J gene TRBJ1-1; 11 positions agree with TRBD1. Germline values: CDR1 LNHDA, CDR2 SQIVND (reference sequence). Trimming cost V 5 bases and J 5 bases; bases outside gene matches: 13. This CDR3 spans 17 amino acids.

J is TRBJ2-7 and V is TRBV10-2, with 8 bases aligning to TRBD1. The germline V gene has CDR1 WSHSY and CDR2 SAAADI. V was pared by 1 base and J by 0 bases, with 8 bases of the junction left unmatched. The CDR3 is 17 amino acids. The CDR3 here is CASSEFDRDRTSYEQYF. For the CDR3, the DNA is TGCGCCAGCAGTGAGTTCGATCGGGACAGGACCTCCTACGAGCAGTACTTC.

CDR3 in DNA: TGTGCCAGCAGCCAAGTAAGGGGACAGTTGGAGACCCAGTACTTC. Translation gives CASSQVRGQLETQYF. V is TRBV14 and J is TRBJ2-5; 7 bases match TRBD1. After removal of 1 base from V and 5 bases from J, the junction contained 7 bases not matched to a gene. The germline CDR1 and CDR2 sequences are SGHDN and FVKESK. The CDR3 spans 15 residues.